This record covers a single T cell receptor (beta chain). Its target antigen remains unknown. No base-level quality is on record; no much larger clone is a single base apart. This record comes from a study of blood T cell repertoires in COVID-19 (dated by TCRdb to the early 2020s). With regard to the full study: The collaborator samples originated in the United States, Italy and Spain and spanned the acute and convalescent phases of COVID-19. The material from the prospective study consisted of cDNA or gDNA derived from T cells, B-cell-depleted T cells, or PBMCs. Subjects who had been exposed to COVID-19, were actively infected with it, or had recovered from it provided the deeply sampled blood TCRbeta repertoires that made up the dataset. The repertoires were released in a freely available public database meant as a resource for research on the immune response to SARS-CoV-2. Samples came from the ongoing ImmuneRACE study (first 160 participants) plus 1,254 subjects from 6 global collaborators. The sample metadata nearly always contained a de-identified subject ID, COVID-19 status, age in years and sex. Where available, HLA class I and class II types were obtained from metadata supplied by the sample provider rather than from assay-based typing.

Findings and caveats that apply to the study as a whole: Clinical and demographic metadata were provided uncurated, with the amount varying by source and participant.

TCRbeta CDR3 regions were amplified from genomic DNA using the immunoSEQ Assay, a bias-controlled multiplex PCR. From the authors' description of their analysis: The number of nucleated cells in each sample was estimated from the amplification of reference gene primers within the assay. Sequence reads were collapsed and filtered to measure the absolute abundance of every unique TCRbeta CDR3 rearrangement. For each sample, productive Simpson clonality was calculated as the square root of Simpson's diversity index across productive rearrangements. TCRdb limited this immuneACCESS table to in-frame rearrangements with V and J called. A share of clones is missing; checked studies link under half to unresolved V genes, and the rest is unexplained. The V and J calls and clone size are taken from that table; D and trimming were inferred from the DNA. The sample records about 210,000 clones, more than 70% of which are singletons. Jointly, the top ten make up approximately 7.6% of the sample.

The CDR3 contains 14 residues, cysteine and phenylalanine counted. The retained sequence is limited to the CDR3, 42 bases, with the frame set at the first base. V lost 5 bases and J lost 6 bases, and the count of bases not matched to a germline gene is 7. CDR1 and CDR2 are read off the germline V gene (reference sequence) as LNHDA and SQIVND. Participants in the prospective study were enrolled through a virtual design, were aged about 18 to 100 years, and lived in approximately 24 United States geographic areas. Cohort assignment in the prospective study relied on participant-reported clinical history from a screening survey and a study questionnaire. For ImmuneRACE Cohort 3, a participant was defined as recovered based on two consecutive negative NP/OP PCR tests, clearance by a healthcare professional, or resolution of symptoms. In the prospective study, whole blood, serum and a nasopharyngeal or oropharyngeal swab were collected from each participant by mobile phlebotomists. Over a roughly 2-month period, participants in the prospective study had the option of providing additional blood draws and questionnaires. Before DNA extraction, blood samples from the prospective study were shipped at room temperature or frozen.

Material for sequencing was PBMCs or T cells enriched from blood (not recorded which). The clonotype comes from a woman between 18 and 30 years old who had recovered from COVID-19. The V and J segments used are TRBV19 and TRBJ1-5; 7 junctional bases match TRBD1. The CDR3 region reads CASSARGRVQPQHF. Read as DNA, the sequence is TGTGCCAGTAGTGCAAGGGGGCGCGTTCAGCCCCAGCATTTT. Where the CDR3 stops, the reference TRBV19 and TRBJ1-5 genes take over; the full variable domain is DGGITQSPKYLFRKEGQNVTLSCEQNLNHDAMYWYRQDPGQGLRLIYYSQIVNDFQKGDIAEGYSVSREKKESFPLTVTSAQKNPTAFYLCASSARGRVQPQHFGDGTRLSIL.